These T cell receptor beta chains were read from a single sample in a study of neoadjuvant anti-PD-1 for oral cavity cancer. Produced via immunoSEQ multiplex PCR; TCRdb's table is partial and in-frame only. Of about 61,000 clones listed, roughly 84% were seen once; the top ten hold just over 2.5%. Sequenced here: PBMCs, sampled before nivolumab (anti-PD-1) treatment. These receptors were taken from a person between 40 and 85 years old with oral cavity squamous cell carcinoma. CDR3s include the opening cysteine and the closing phenylalanine or tryptophan. Fields, in order: CDR3 DNA, CDR3 protein, clone size, V gene, J gene, D gene. A D gene is named only where the DNA matches it firmly. Clone sizes are given selectively: once, few, many, or a class where the clone is expanded.

TGTGCCAGCAGCGCGACAGGGATCAATCAGCCCCAGCATTTT	CASSATGINQPQHF	.	TRBV16	TRBJ1-5	TRBD1
TGCAGCGTTGAAGGGGCCAGAACCTACGAGCAGTACTTC	CSVEGARTYEQYF	.	TRBV29-1	TRBJ2-7	.
TGCGCCAGCAGCTTCTTGAGTGGGAGCCTGGCTGAAGCTTTCTTT	CASSFLSGSLAEAFF	.	TRBV5-1	TRBJ1-1	.
TGTGCCAGCAGTTACGAGGGACGGCTATACAATGAGCAGTTCTTC	CASSYEGRLYNEQFF	.	TRBV6-5	TRBJ2-1	.
TGTGCCAGCAGTTTGGACGGTGCAACTAATGAAAAACTGTTTTTT	CASSLDGATNEKLFF	.	TRBV6-5	TRBJ1-4	.
TGCGCCAGCAGCGTGGGAGGGAACACCGGGGAGCTGTTTTTT	CASSVGGNTGELFF	.	TRBV5-1	TRBJ2-2	.
TGTGCCAGCAGCCCACGGGGGAAGAGGAACAATGAGCAGTTCTTC	CASSPRGKRNNEQFF	few	TRBV5-4	TRBJ2-1	.
TGTGCCAGCAGTGAAATTAGGAACTCACCCCTCCACTTT	CASSEIRNSPLHF	.	TRBV6-4	TRBJ1-6	.
TGTGCCAGCAGCTTAGGCGGGGTATCCGACAATGAGCAGTTCTTC	CASSLGGVSDNEQFF	once	TRBV11-3	TRBJ2-1	.
TGTGCCAGCAGCTCCGGGGCAGCTAATTCACCCCTCCACTTT	CASSSGAANSPLHF	.	TRBV11-2	TRBJ1-6	.
TGTGCCAGCAGCTTAGTGGGGACACCGTACTACGAGCAGTACTTC	CASSLVGTPYYEQYF	.	TRBV11-1	TRBJ2-7	.
TGTGCCAGCAGTTTGGGAATCCCCTATGGCTACACCTTC	CASSLGIPYGYTF	once	TRBV6-5	TRBJ1-2	.
TGTGCCAGCAGCCTCGGGACAGGGTTATTGGGCACAGATACGCAGTATTTT	CASSLGTGLLGTDTQYF	.	TRBV14	TRBJ2-3	TRBD1
TGTGCCAGCAGTCCCCGACAGGGGGTTAGAGGCTACACCTTC	CASSPRQGVRGYTF	.	TRBV27	TRBJ1-2	TRBD1
TGTGCCAGCAGCTTGACAGGGGCCTCCTACAATGAGCAGTTCTTC	CASSLTGASYNEQFF	.	TRBV9	TRBJ2-1	TRBD1
TGTGCCAGCAGGCTTAGCGGGGGGAACACCGGGGAGCTGTTTTTT	CASRLSGGNTGELFF	.	TRBV28	TRBJ2-2	TRBD2
TGTGCCAGTAGTACCGAACAGGGGGCGATCTACGAGCAGTACTTC	CASSTEQGAIYEQYF	.	TRBV19	TRBJ2-7	TRBD1
TGTGCCAGCAGTGAGTCCCGGGCTGGAAACACCATATATTTT	CASSESRAGNTIYF	.	TRBV2	TRBJ1-3	.
TGTGCCAGCAGCTTAGTACAGGGGGGCACCGGGGAGCTGTTTTTT	CASSLVQGGTGELFF	.	TRBV11-2	TRBJ2-2	TRBD1
TGTGCCAGCAGTTTGGTCGTATCAGATACGCAGTATTTT	CASSLVVSDTQYF	.	TRBV28	TRBJ2-3	.
TGTGCCAGCAGTTACCCGCCCGGGACTAGCGGCACCGGGGAGCTGTTTTTT	CASSYPPGTSGTGELFF	.	TRBV11-1	TRBJ2-2	TRBD2
TGTGCCAGCAGCAGCGGGGGGGCCCAGGATACGCAGTATTTT	CASSSGGAQDTQYF	.	TRBV9	TRBJ2-3	TRBD2
TGTGCCAGCAGCTCGGGACTAGCGGGAGGGGGTTCGGAGCAGTTCTTC	CASSSGLAGGGSEQFF	.	TRBV7-8	TRBJ2-1	TRBD2
TGTGCCAGTAGTATCGTAACAGGGGGCGCGGTCGAGCAGTACTTC	CASSIVTGGAVEQYF	.	TRBV19	TRBJ2-7	TRBD1
TGTGCCAGCAGCTTAGCCCTTCTAGCGGGGGGTTACTCCTACAATGAGCAGTTCTTC	CASSLALLAGGYSYNEQFF	.	TRBV7-2	TRBJ2-1	TRBD2
TGTGCCAGCAGCGCCAGGGTTAGCTCCTATAATTCACCCCTCCACTTT	CASSARVSSYNSPLHF	.	TRBV2	TRBJ1-6	.
TGTGCCAGCAGCCGGACATCCCAAGGTTACGAGCAGTACTTC	CASSRTSQGYEQYF	.	TRBV2	TRBJ2-7	.
TGTGCCAGCAGTGAACCACCGGGGGTGAACACTGAAGCTTTCTTT	CASSEPPGVNTEAFF	.	TRBV6-1	TRBJ1-1	.
TGCAGCGCTCGAATACAGCTGAGCGAGCAGTACTTC	CSARIQLSEQYF	.	TRBV29-1	TRBJ2-7	.
TGCGCCAGCAGTTACAGCACAGATACGCAGTATTTT	CASSYSTDTQYF	.	TRBV5-1	TRBJ2-3	.
TGTGCCAGCAGTTTTGGTGGGAGGGCCGCCTACGAGCAGTACTTC	CASSFGGRAAYEQYF	.	TRBV27	TRBJ2-7	TRBD2